A selection of T cell receptor beta chains follows, all from one sample in a study of T-cell memory formation after mild COVID-19. TCRdb re-called the 5' RACE reads through MiXCR, storing one row per CDR3 protein. The sample lists over 120,000 distinct CDR3 sequences; under 25% were seen once. The sample was PBMCs or a T cell subset sorted from them (not recorded which). The origin of the receptors is an adult woman who had mild COVID-19 (a few samples of this study predate the infection). Cell type and time point are not known. The CDR3 runs from the conserved cysteine through the conserved F or W. D genes are given only for firm matches. The size entry is marked missing in some rows and otherwise reads once, few, many or a size class.

J gene | V gene | CDR3 length | clone size | D gene | CDR3 DNA | CDR3 protein
TRBJ2-3 | TRBV7-2 | 16 | NA | TRBD2 | TGTGCCAGCAGCTTAGGGGGTAGCGGGTCTACAGATACGCAGTATTTT | CASSLGGSGSTDTQYF
TRBJ2-5 | TRBV9 | 14 | few | TRBD1 | TGTGCCAGCAGCGTAGGGGGACAGCAAGAGACCCAGTACTTC | CASSVGGQQETQYF
TRBJ2-2 | TRBV24-1 | 18 | few | TRBD2 | TGTGCCACCAGCGCCTTAGGACTAGCGGGAGGTGGGACCGGGGAGCTGTTTTTT | CATSALGLAGGGTGELFF
TRBJ1-5 | TRBV29-1 | 14 | few | TRBD1 | TGCAGCGTTGGGGACAGGGGCGGCAATCAGCCCCAGCATTTT | CSVGDRGGNQPQHF
TRBJ1-1 | TRBV2 | 15 | few | NA | TGTGCCAGCAGTGAAGCCCCGACCCGGGGAACTGAAGCTTTCTTT | CASSEAPTRGTEAFF
TRBJ2-5 | TRBV7-9 | 14 | NA | TRBD1 | TGTGCCAGCAGCTCCGGGACAGGGGGAGAGACCCAGTACTTC | CASSSGTGGETQYF
TRBJ2-7 | TRBV5-4 | 14 | NA | NA | TGTGCCAGCAGCTTCGCTGGACCCCTTAGCGAGCAGTACTTC | CASSFAGPLSEQYF
TRBJ2-3 | TRBV5-1 | 14 | few | NA | TGCGCCAGCAGCTTGGCTAGGGAGGCAGATACGCAGTATTTT | CASSLAREADTQYF
TRBJ2-4 | TRBV28 | 14 | few | NA | TGTGCCAGCAGACCCCAGGGGGCCAAAAACATTCAGTACTTC | CASRPQGAKNIQYF
TRBJ2-3 | TRBV7-2 | 14 | few | NA | TGTGCCAGCAGCTTAGGAAAGATCACAGATACGCAGTATTTT | CASSLGKITDTQYF
TRBJ1-3 | TRBV6-5 | 14 | few | NA | TGTGCCAGCAGAAGGGTTTCATCTGGAAACACCATATATTTT | CASRRVSSGNTIYF
TRBJ1-6 | TRBV29-1 | 14 | NA | NA | TGCAGCGTTGACCTTGCAGCGTATAATTCACCCCTCCACTTT | CSVDLAAYNSPLHF
TRBJ2-1 | TRBV4-1 | 14 | NA | TRBD1 | TGCGCCAGCAGCCAAGGGACAGGGAGAAATGAGCAGTTCTTC | CASSQGTGRNEQFF
TRBJ2-1 | TRBV29-1 | 17 | few | NA | TGCAGCGTTGATGGTAGGGGGGGTCTAGGTCCTTACAATGAGCAGTTCTTC | CSVDGRGGLGPYNEQFF
TRBJ2-3 | TRBV3-1 | 15 | NA | NA | TGTGCCAGCAGCCCCGGTGGAGCGGGTGGAGATACGCAGTATTTT | CASSPGGAGGDTQYF
TRBJ2-4 | TRBV5-4 | 16 | NA | NA | TGTGCCAGCAGCTTAGATCCCTTCCAGGCCAAAAACATTCAGTACTTC | CASSLDPFQAKNIQYF
TRBJ2-3 | TRBV5-1 | 16 | NA | TRBD2 | TGCGCCAGCAGCCAACTAGCGGCCACTAGCACAGATACGCAGTATTTT | CASSQLAATSTDTQYF
TRBJ2-7 | TRBV6-6 | 14 | few | NA | TGTGCCAGCAGTTACTCGAAGGGATCCTACGAGCAGTACTTC | CASSYSKGSYEQYF
TRBJ2-1 | TRBV24-1 | 17 | few | TRBD1 | TGTGCCACCAGTGATTTGCAAGGGACAGGGAGCTACAATGAGCAGTTCTTC | CATSDLQGTGSYNEQFF
TRBJ1-1 | TRBV18 | 13 | NA | NA | TGTGCCAGCTCCCCGGGCGGGGACACTGAAGCTTTCTTT | CASSPGGDTEAFF
TRBJ2-3 | TRBV7-9 | 17 | NA | TRBD2 | TGTGCCAGCAGCTTAGCCGGGACTAGCGGTGGGACAGATACGCAGTATTTT | CASSLAGTSGGTDTQYF
TRBJ2-7 | TRBV5-1 | 16 | few | NA | TGCGCCAGCAGCTTCCTTGGCCAACCGGACAGTTACGAGCAGTACTTC | CASSFLGQPDSYEQYF
TRBJ1-2 | TRBV12-3/TRBV12-4 | 15 | NA | NA | TGTGCCAGCAGTTTAACGGGACCAACGGACTATGGCTACACCTTC | CASSLTGPTDYGYTF
TRBJ2-5 | TRBV5-1 | 16 | few | TRBD2 | TGCGCCAGCAAGTATGAAGGCGGGGGGTCCGAAGAGACCCAGTACTTC | CASKYEGGGSEETQYF
TRBJ1-1 | TRBV5-1 | 13 | few | NA | TGCGCCAGCAGCTTCGCGTTTAACACTGAAGCTTTCTTT | CASSFAFNTEAFF
TRBJ2-6 | TRBV12-3/TRBV12-4 | 14 | few | NA | TGTGCCAGCAGACAGAGCTCTGGGGCCAACGTCCTGACTTTC | CASRQSSGANVLTF
TRBJ2-7 | TRBV28 | 14 | few | NA | TGTGCCAGCAGTTTCCTTGCAGGGCCCGGTGGGCAGTACTTC | CASSFLAGPGGQYF
TRBJ2-5 | TRBV23-1 | 12 | few | NA | TGCGCCAGCTCGGACGGCCAAGAGACCCAGTACTTC | CASSDGQETQYF
TRBJ1-1 | TRBV29-1 | 12 | once | NA | TGCAGCGTTGAAAGGGACATCCGAGGAGCTTTCTTT | CSVERDIRGAFF
TRBJ2-2 | TRBV5-4 | 14 | few | NA | TGTGCCAGCAGCGAAGGGCAGGGCACCGGGGAGCTGTTTTTT | CASSEGQGTGELFF
TRBJ2-7 | TRBV12-3/TRBV12-4 | 14 | NA | NA | TGTGCCAGCAGTTTTCTCGGAGGGGCTCACGAGCAGTACTTC | CASSFLGGAHEQYF
TRBJ2-3 | TRBV12-3/TRBV12-4 | 14 | NA | NA | TGTGCCAGCAGGCCTGACCTCATAACAGATACGCAGTATTTT | CASRPDLITDTQYF
TRBJ1-6 | TRBV7-9 | 16 | NA | TRBD1 | TGTGCCAGCAGCCCGAGGACAGGGAAACAAAATTCACCCCTCCACTTT | CASSPRTGKQNSPLHF
TRBJ1-6 | TRBV20-1 | 17 | once | NA | TGCAGTGCTAGAGATGGGGAGATCTCCACCGTCAATTCACCCCTCCACTTT | CSARDGEISTVNSPLHF
TRBJ2-1 | TRBV2 | 11 | medium-sized | NA | TGTGCCAGCAGTGAACATGCCCCGGAGTTCTTC | CASSEHAPEFF
TRBJ1-6 | TRBV7-9 | 16 | few | TRBD1 | TGTGCCAGCAGCACGACCGACAGGGGGTATAATTCACCCCTCCACTTT | CASSTTDRGYNSPLHF
TRBJ2-1 | TRBV3-1 | 14 | NA | NA | TGTGCCAGCAGCCCAACAACTAGTGCCGCTGAGCAGTTCTTC | CASSPTTSAAEQFF
TRBJ1-2 | TRBV30 | 11 | NA | NA | TGTGCCCTACTCCGGAGGGATGGCTACACCTTC | CALLRRDGYTF
TRBJ2-3 | TRBV7-9 | 14 | few | NA | TGTGCCAGCAGCTTCGGCAGATCCACAGATACGCAGTATTTT | CASSFGRSTDTQYF
TRBJ2-1 | TRBV6-2/TRBV6-3 | 14 | few | TRBD2 | TGTGCCAGCCTTAGGACTAGCGGCCCCAATGAGCAGTTCTTC | CASLRTSGPNEQFF
TRBJ1-2 | TRBV29-1 | 16 | few | TRBD1 | TGCAGCGTCCCAAAAGAGAGCACAGGGGGTGGCTATGGCTACACCTTC | CSVPKESTGGGYGYTF
TRBJ1-1 | TRBV5-4 | 16 | NA | TRBD1 | TGTGCCAGCAGCTCCGGGACAGGGGCCAGAAGGGATGAAGCTTTCTTT | CASSSGTGARRDEAFF
TRBJ1-2 | TRBV28 | 12 | few | NA | TGTGCCAGCAGTAATACAGTCTATGGCTACACCTTC | CASSNTVYGYTF
TRBJ2-1 | TRBV9 | 16 | few | TRBD2 | TGTGCCAGCAGCGTAGTGGGGACTAGCGGTGGCGGGTGGCAGTTCTTC | CASSVVGTSGGGWQFF
TRBJ2-2 | TRBV25-1 | 14 | NA | NA | TGTGCCAGCAGTGACCTCCAGGGGATCGGGGAGCTGTTTTTT | CASSDLQGIGELFF
TRBJ2-7 | TRBV5-1 | 13 | few | NA | TGCGCCAGCAGCTGGCGGGGTTCCTACGAGCAGTACTTC | CASSWRGSYEQYF
TRBJ1-2 | TRBV5-1 | 12 | few | NA | TGCGCCAGCAGCTTGTGGCCGGATGGCTACACCTTC | CASSLWPDGYTF
TRBJ2-1 | TRBV6-2/TRBV6-3 | 15 | NA | NA | TGTGCCAGCAGTTGGGGTAGCGGACACTACAATGAGCAGTTCTTC | CASSWGSGHYNEQFF
TRBJ2-5 | TRBV20-1 | 13 | NA | NA | TGCAGTGCTACAGGGGCGATACAAGAGACCCAGTACTTC | CSATGAIQETQYF
TRBJ2-6 | TRBV19 | 17 | few | TRBD1 | TGTGCCAGTAGTACAAACAGGGGCCCTTCTGGGGCCAACGTCCTGACTTTC | CASSTNRGPSGANVLTF
TRBJ2-1 | TRBV3-1 | 14 | NA | NA | TGTGCCAGCAGCCAAGAGCTAACGGGTAATGAGCAGTTCTTC | CASSQELTGNEQFF
TRBJ2-5 | TRBV7-3 | 14 | few | NA | TGTGCCAGCAGCTTAGGGACCCCCGGTGAGACCCAGTACTTC | CASSLGTPGETQYF
TRBJ1-5 | TRBV20-1 | 13 | NA | NA | TGCAGTGCTAGAGCGGACGGGCCATCGCCCCAGCATTTT | CSARADGPSPQHF
TRBJ2-7 | TRBV30 | 15 | few | TRBD1 | TGTGCCTGGAGTCTAACATCAACAGGGGTGCGCGAGCAGTACTTC | CAWSLTSTGVREQYF
TRBJ1-1 | TRBV6-2/TRBV6-3 | 17 | few | NA | TGTGCCAGCAGTTACTCCCGGACAGCGCATCGGGACACTGAAGCTTTCTTT | CASSYSRTAHRDTEAFF
TRBJ1-6 | TRBV20-1 | 13 | few | TRBD1 | TGCAGTGCTTCCCGGGACAGTAATTCACCCCTCCACTTT | CSASRDSNSPLHF